A single sample gave rise to the 26 T cell receptor beta chains below, sequenced in a study of T cells expressing NK-cell markers. TCRdb re-called the 5' RACE reads; one entry per CDR3 protein, DNA not given. The listing records under 500,000 distinct CDR3 sequences. The sample consisted of blood T cells: a sorted CD56 or NKG2C T cell subset, CD4+ or CD8+ T cells, or bulk PBMC T cells (not recorded which). All receptors derive from a woman aged 18-70 years in good health.

The rearrangement joins TRBV29-1 to TRBJ2-7; checking the TCRdb D call of TRBD1 is not possible without DNA. The CDR3 extends over 14 amino acids. Germline values: CDR1 SQVTM, CDR2 ANQGSEA. CDR3 sequence reads: CSVGQQGMASEQYF.

The genes are TRBV28 and TRBJ2-1; TCRdb gives TRBD1 as the D gene, but with no DNA this cannot be confirmed. CDR1 is MDHEN and CDR2 is SYDVKM in the germline V gene. The CDR3 covers 13 residues. CDR3 loop: CASSPGEDNEQFF.

This rearrangement joins TRBV29-1 to TRBJ1-5. The CDR3 loop spans 13 amino acids. CDR1 SQVTM and CDR2 ANQGSEA come from the germline V gene. The CDR3 sequence is CSVEVVSNQPQHF.

The chain recombines TRBV7-2 with TRBJ1-4; the TCRdb D gene call, TRBD1, has no DNA to confirm it. The CDR3 runs to 13 residues. Germline V gene sequence: CDR1 SGHTA, CDR2 FQGNSA. CDR3 sequence reads: CASSLELEDRVFF.

This rearrangement joins TRBV5-4 to TRBJ1-1; TCRdb designates TRBD1, a call that cannot be tested without DNA. The CDR3 extends over 14 amino acids. Germline V gives CDR1 SGHNT, CDR2 YYREEE (reference sequence). The CDR3 sequence is CASSRGQGDTEAFF.

The CDR3 sequence: CATTEATNEKLFF. The chain joins TRBV10-3 to TRBJ1-4. Germline lookup yields CDR1 ENHRY and CDR2 SYGVKD. The CDR3 covers 13 residues.

The chain couples TRBV9 to TRBJ2-7. The CDR3 runs 13 residues. Germline V gives CDR1 SGDLS, CDR2 YYNGEE. The CDR3 sequence: CASSLGLLDEQYF.

The chain couples TRBV4-3 to TRBJ2-5; without DNA, the TCRdb call of TRBD2 cannot be checked. This CDR3 is 16 amino acids long. Germline CDR1 is LGHNA and CDR2 is YSLEER. CDR3 region: CASSRGTSGLQETQYF.

This chain links TRBV5-1 with TRBJ2-4; TCRdb reports TRBD1, a call that lacks DNA to check it against. The CDR3 is 15 residues long. CDR1 and CDR2 from the germline V gene are SGHRS and YFSETQ. The CDR3 reads CASRNEGGAKNIQYF.

V gene TRBV4-2 combines with J gene TRBJ2-2; the TRBD2 assignment by TCRdb is unverifiable without DNA. The CDR3 has 17 amino acids. In germline, CDR1 is LGHNA, CDR2 YNFKEQ. The CDR3 spells CASSQEGVASLAGELFF.

The rearrangement links TRBV7-3 to TRBJ2-2; as DNA is missing, the TRBD1 call by TCRdb cannot be tested. Germline V gives CDR1 SGHTA, CDR2 FQGTGA. CDR3 length equals 15 residues. The CDR3 sequence: CASSKGQANTGELFF.

The CDR3 loop is CSANTRTSGADRSYNEQFF. This chain connects TRBV20-1 to TRBJ2-1; the TRBD2 assignment by TCRdb is unverifiable without DNA. Germline CDR1 reads DFQATT; CDR2 reads SNEGSKA (reference sequence). The CDR3 is 19 residues long.

This chain joins TRBV12-3 or TRBV12-4 and TRBJ1-4. The CDR3 runs to 14 residues. Here the CDR3 reads CASSPVATNEKLFF.

This chain connects TRBV6-5 to TRBJ2-7; TCRdb returns TRBD1, unconfirmable since there is no DNA. CDR1 and CDR2 from the germline V gene are MNHEY and SVGAGI. This CDR3 is 16 amino acids long. CDR3 region: CASSYSGPPGEYEQYF.

This chain connects TRBV5-1 to TRBJ2-1; the TCRdb D gene call, TRBD1, has no DNA to confirm it. The CDR3 extends over 16 amino acids. CDR1 is SGHRS, CDR2 YFSETQ, per germline. The CDR3 is CASSLGARGGYNEQFF. The full variable domain, with the rest looked up from reference TRBV5-1 and TRBJ2-1, is KAGVTQTPRYLIKTRGQQVTLSCSPISGHRSVSWYQQTPGQGLQFLFEYFSETQRNKGNFPGRFSGRQFSNSRSEMNVSTLELGDSALYLCASSLGARGGYNEQFFGPGTRLTVL.

The chain links TRBV20-1 to TRBJ1-4. The germline V gene has CDR1 DFQATT and CDR2 SNEGSKA (reference sequence). The length of the CDR3 is 13 residues. CDR3 protein: CSAREGTNEKLFF.

The rearrangement joins TRBV12-3 or TRBV12-4 to TRBJ1-2; TCRdb's D call, TRBD1, is unchecked because there is no DNA. The CDR3 has 14 amino acids. The CDR3 loop is CASSRTAQNYGYTF.

The chain uses TRBV6-5 and TRBJ1-3. This CDR3 is built from 17 residues. The germline V gene has CDR1 MNHEY and CDR2 SVGAGI. CDR3 region: CASSYSNELSSGNTIYF.

The chain couples TRBV10-3 to TRBJ2-1. This CDR3 has 13 residues. The germline gives CDR1 ENHRY, CDR2 SYGVKD. CDR3 sequence reads: CAISESFYNEQFF.

The chain employs TRBV3-1 and TRBJ1-2; TCRdb returns TRBD1, unconfirmable since there is no DNA. This CDR3 comprises 14 residues. The V gene's germline CDR1 is LGHDT and CDR2 YNNKEL (reference sequence). The CDR3 protein is CASSQEGRGGGYTF.

The V call is TRBV18, the J call TRBJ2-7; the D call of TRBD1 rests on TCRdb alone, since no DNA is present to check it. CDR1 and CDR2 (germline): KGHSH, LQKENI. This CDR3 contains 14 residues. The chain's CDR3 is CASSRETGAYEQYF.

This chain connects TRBV4-3 to TRBJ2-3; TCRdb names TRBD1, which stays unverified in the absence of DNA. Per germline, CDR1 LGHNA and CDR2 YSLEER. This CDR3 has 15 residues. The CDR3 sequence is CASSLGTDITDTQYF.

This chain links TRBV7-2 with TRBJ2-1; lacking DNA, the TRBD1 call made by TCRdb goes unchecked. This CDR3 has 13 residues. Germline CDR1 and CDR2: SGHTA and FQGNSA. The CDR3 reads CASSLGGIGEQFF.

The chain has TRBV27 and TRBJ2-5; TCRdb's D call of TRBD2 is untestable without DNA. This CDR3 has 14 residues. The V gene's germline CDR1 is MNHEY and CDR2 SMNVEV (reference sequence). The CDR3: CASSLTQGGETQYF.

The rearrangement links TRBV7-2 to TRBJ2-2; TCRdb returns TRBD2, unconfirmable since there is no DNA. Germline V lookup: CDR1 SGHTA, CDR2 FQGNSA. The CDR3 covers 15 residues. The CDR3 sequence is CASSLVETSSGELFF.

The chain has TRBV10-3 and TRBJ2-3; TCRdb returns TRBD2, unconfirmable since there is no DNA. The CDR3 has 16 residues. The germline CDR1 and CDR2 sequences are ENHRY and SYGVKD. The CDR3: CAISDRRGGRGDTQYF.